This T cell receptor (beta chain) was sequenced during a study of blood T cell repertoires in COVID-19. Turning to the study itself: Sources were T cells, B-cell-depleted T cells, or PBMCs; the material itself was cDNA or gDNA.

Source study methods: Researchers report that nucleated cell counts were estimated from reference gene primer amplification. Method: immunoSEQ multiplex PCR; TCRdb's copy keeps in-frame clones and lacks some. D and trimming were read from the DNA, whereas the V and J calls and clone size are those reported in that table. The table includes approximately 270,000 clones, roughly 88% detected once. Sequenced material: peripheral blood. The TCR originated in a woman aged 70-85 years with acute or convalescent COVID-19.

CDR3 DNA: TGTGCCAGCTCACCATCCGCAGGGCTTAATGAAAAACTGTTTTTT. Protein product: CASSPSAGLNEKLFF. This chain connects TRBV18 to TRBJ1-4; maybe TRBD1 (5 bases). CDR3 length: 15 amino acids. The germline CDR1 and CDR2 sequences are KGHSH and LQKENI. Trimming left V 2 bases short and J 4 bases short, with 11 bases between. The full variable domain, in which reference TRBV18 and TRBJ1-4 provide the parts outside the CDR3, is NAGVMQNPRHLVRRRGQEARLRCSPMKGHSHVYWYRQLPEEGLKFMVYLQKENIIDESGMPKERFSAEFPKEGPSILRIQQVVRGDSAAYFCASSPSAGLNEKLFFGSGTQLSVL.